This T cell receptor beta chain was captured by sequencing in a study of cytomegalovirus exposure and HLA in healthy donors. Profiling relied on immunoSEQ multiplex PCR, and the TCRdb table lists in-frame clones only, not all of them. The sample consists of approximately 88,000 clones, around 82% of them appearing once. Trimming pared 6 bases from V and 9 bases from J, leaving 9 bases between. The V gene's germline CDR1 is SNHLY and CDR2 FYNNEI. The CDR3 runs 11 residues. The clonotype was recovered from a woman younger than 30 in good health and CMV-seropositive. The chain recombines TRBV2 with TRBJ2-4, with a tentative D call TRBD2 (5 bases). The sample consisted of PBMCs. The DNA of the CDR3 is TGTGCCAGCAGCGGAGGCGGCATTCAGTACTTC. This encodes CASSGGGIQYF.